Listed here is a single TCR beta chain. These data belong to a study of CD8 T cells in Susac syndrome. Random hexamers primed reverse transcription of about 0.45 to 1 ug RNA. With immunoSEQ multiplex PCR, TCR beta CDR3 was amplified across 54 Vbeta and 13 Jbeta. One entry per CDR3 protein results from TCRdb running MiXCR on the immunoSEQ multiplex PCR reads. The repertoire holds some 100,000 distinct CDR3 sequences, with 90% to 95% as singletons. The multiple sclerosis control cohort comprised treatment-naive individuals presenting with stable or active relapsing-remitting disease. The germline gives CDR1 SNHLY, CDR2 FYNNEI. The CDR3 sequence is 13 residues long. V lost 6 bases and J lost 2, with 10 bases in between.

The source of this sequence is a human donor with multiple sclerosis. V is TRBV2 and J is TRBJ1-1; D is possibly TRBD1 (5 bases). The source material was CD4+ T cells from PBMCs. CDR3 DNA sequence: TGTGCCAGCAGACAGGACCCTAACACTGAAGCTTTCTTT. It specifies CASRQDPNTEAFF.